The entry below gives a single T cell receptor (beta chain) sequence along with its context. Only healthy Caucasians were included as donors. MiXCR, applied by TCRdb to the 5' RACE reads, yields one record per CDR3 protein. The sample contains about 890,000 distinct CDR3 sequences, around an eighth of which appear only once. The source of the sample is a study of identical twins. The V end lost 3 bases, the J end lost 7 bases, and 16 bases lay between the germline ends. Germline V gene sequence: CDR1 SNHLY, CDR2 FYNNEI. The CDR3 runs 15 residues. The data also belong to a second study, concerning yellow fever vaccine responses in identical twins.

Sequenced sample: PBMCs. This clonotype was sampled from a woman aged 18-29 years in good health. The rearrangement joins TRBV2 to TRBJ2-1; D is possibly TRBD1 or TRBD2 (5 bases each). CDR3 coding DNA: TGTGCCAGCAGTGATGAGGGGTTGTTGGGGAATGAGCAGTTCTTC. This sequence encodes CASSDEGLLGNEQFF.